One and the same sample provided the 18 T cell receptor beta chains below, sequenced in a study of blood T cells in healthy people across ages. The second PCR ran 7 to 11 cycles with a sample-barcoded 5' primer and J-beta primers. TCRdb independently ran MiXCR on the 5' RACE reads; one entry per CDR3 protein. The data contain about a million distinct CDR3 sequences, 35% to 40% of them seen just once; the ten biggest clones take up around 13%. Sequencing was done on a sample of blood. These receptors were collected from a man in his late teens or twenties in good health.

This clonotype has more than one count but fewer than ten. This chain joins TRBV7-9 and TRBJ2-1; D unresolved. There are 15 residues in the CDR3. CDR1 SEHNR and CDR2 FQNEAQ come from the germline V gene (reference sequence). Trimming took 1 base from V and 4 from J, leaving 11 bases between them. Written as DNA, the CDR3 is TGTGCCAGCAGCTTAGGCCTAGATAGGTACAATGAGCAGTTCTTC. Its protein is CASSLGLDRYNEQFF.

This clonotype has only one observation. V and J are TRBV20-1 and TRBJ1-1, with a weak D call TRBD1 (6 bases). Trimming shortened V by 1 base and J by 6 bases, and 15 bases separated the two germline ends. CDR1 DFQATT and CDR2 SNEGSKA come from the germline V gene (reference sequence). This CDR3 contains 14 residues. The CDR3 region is CSARVGARHAEAFF. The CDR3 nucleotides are TGCAGTGCTAGAGTGGGGGCTCGGCACGCTGAAGCTTTCTTT.

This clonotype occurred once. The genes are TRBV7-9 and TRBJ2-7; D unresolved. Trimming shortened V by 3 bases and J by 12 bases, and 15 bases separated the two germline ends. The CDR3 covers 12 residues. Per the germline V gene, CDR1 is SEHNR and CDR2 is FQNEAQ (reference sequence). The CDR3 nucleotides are TGTGCCAGCAGCTTTTCCGGGCCTGATCCGTACTTC. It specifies CASSFSGPDPYF.

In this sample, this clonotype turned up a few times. CDR3 in DNA: TGTGCCATCAGTGAAAGGCTGACTAATGAAAAACTGTTTTTT. Its translation: CAISERLTNEKLFF. The V call is TRBV10-3, the J call TRBJ1-4; D uncertain. The V end was cut by 3 bases, the J end by 2 bases, with 7 bases between. The CDR3 is made up of 14 amino acids. CDR1 ENHRY and CDR2 SYGVKD come from the germline V gene.

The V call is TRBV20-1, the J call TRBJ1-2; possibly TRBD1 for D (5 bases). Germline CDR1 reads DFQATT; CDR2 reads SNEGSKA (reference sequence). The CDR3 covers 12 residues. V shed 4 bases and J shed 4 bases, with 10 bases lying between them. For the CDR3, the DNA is TGCAGTGCTACCGGACACAGCTATGGCTACACCTTC. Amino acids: CSATGHSYGYTF.

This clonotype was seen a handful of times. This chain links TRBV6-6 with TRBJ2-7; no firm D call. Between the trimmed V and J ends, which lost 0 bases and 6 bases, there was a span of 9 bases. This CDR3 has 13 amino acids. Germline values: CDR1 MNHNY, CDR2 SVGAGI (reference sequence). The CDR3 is CASSYSDATEQYF. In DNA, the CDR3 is TGTGCCAGCAGTTACTCCGACGCAACCGAGCAGTACTTC.

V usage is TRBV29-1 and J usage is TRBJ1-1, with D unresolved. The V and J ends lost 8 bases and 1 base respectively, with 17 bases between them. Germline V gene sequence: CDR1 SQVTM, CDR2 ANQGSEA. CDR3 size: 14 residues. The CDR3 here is CSLLRTDKNTEAFF. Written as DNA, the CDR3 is TGCAGCCTTTTGAGGACGGATAAGAACACTGAAGCTTTCTTT.

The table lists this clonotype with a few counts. CDR3 sequence reads: CSARDWDEQYF. The CDR3 DNA reads as TGCAGTGCTAGAGACTGGGACGAGCAGTACTTC. The chain joins TRBV20-1 to TRBJ2-7, with unresolved D. CDR3 length: 11 amino acids. The V and J ends lost 0 bases and 5 bases respectively, with 5 bases between them. Germline V lookup: CDR1 DFQATT, CDR2 SNEGSKA (reference sequence).

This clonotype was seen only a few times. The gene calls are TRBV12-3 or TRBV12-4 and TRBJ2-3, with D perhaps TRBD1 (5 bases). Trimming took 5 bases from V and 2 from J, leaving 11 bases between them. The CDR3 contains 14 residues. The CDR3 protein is CASSRQSPTDTQYF. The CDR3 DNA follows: TGTGCCAGCAGTCGACAGTCCCCCACAGATACGCAGTATTTT.

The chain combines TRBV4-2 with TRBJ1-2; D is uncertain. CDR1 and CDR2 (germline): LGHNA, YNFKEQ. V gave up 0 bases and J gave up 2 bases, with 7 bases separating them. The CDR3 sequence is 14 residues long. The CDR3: CASSQDVLNYGYTF. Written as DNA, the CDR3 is TGTGCCAGCAGCCAAGACGTCCTGAACTATGGCTACACCTTC.

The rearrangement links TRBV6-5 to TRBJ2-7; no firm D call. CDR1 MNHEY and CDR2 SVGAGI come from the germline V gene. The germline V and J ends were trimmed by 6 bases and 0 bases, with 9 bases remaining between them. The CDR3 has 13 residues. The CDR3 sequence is CASRGASSYEQYF. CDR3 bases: TGTGCCAGCAGAGGTGCCAGCTCCTACGAGCAGTACTTC.

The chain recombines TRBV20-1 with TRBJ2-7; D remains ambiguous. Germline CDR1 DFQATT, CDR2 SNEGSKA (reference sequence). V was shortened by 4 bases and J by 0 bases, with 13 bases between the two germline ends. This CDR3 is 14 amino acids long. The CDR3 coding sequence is TGCAGTGCTATTCGGCAGTTCCCCTCCTACGAGCAGTACTTC. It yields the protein CSAIRQFPSYEQYF.

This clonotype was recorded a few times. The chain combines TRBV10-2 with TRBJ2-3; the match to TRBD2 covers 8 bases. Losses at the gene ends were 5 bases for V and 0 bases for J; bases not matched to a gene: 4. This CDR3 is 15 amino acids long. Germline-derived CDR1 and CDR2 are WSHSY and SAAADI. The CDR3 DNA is TGCGCCAGCAGTAGAGCGGGGGATAGCACAGATACGCAGTATTTT. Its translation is CASSRAGDSTDTQYF.

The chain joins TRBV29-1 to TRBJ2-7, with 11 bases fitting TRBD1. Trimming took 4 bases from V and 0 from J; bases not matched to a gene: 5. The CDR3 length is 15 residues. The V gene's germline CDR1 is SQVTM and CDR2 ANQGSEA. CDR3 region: CSVGTGTGGSYEQYF. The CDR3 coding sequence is TGCAGCGTTGGTACCGGGACAGGGGGCTCCTACGAGCAGTACTTC.

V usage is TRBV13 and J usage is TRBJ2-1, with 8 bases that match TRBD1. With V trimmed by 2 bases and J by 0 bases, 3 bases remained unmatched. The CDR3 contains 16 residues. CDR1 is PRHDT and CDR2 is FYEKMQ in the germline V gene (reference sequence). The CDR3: CASSLSDRGSYNEQFF. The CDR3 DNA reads TGTGCCAGCAGCTTATCCGACAGGGGCTCCTACAATGAGCAGTTCTTC.

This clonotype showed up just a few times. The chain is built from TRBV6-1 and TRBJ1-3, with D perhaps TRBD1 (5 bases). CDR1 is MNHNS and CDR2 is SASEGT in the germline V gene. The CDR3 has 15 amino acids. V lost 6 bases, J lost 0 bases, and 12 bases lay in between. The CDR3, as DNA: TGTGCCAGCAGCTCGACAGAGCCCTCTGGAAACACCATATATTTT. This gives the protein CASSSTEPSGNTIYF.

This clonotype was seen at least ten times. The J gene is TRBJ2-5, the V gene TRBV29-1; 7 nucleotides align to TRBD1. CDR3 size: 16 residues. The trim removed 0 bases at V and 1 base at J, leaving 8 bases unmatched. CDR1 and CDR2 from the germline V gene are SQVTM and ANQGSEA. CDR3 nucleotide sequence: TGCAGCGTTGAAGACGCACGGGACAGCCTCCAAGAGACCCAGTACTTC. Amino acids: CSVEDARDSLQETQYF.

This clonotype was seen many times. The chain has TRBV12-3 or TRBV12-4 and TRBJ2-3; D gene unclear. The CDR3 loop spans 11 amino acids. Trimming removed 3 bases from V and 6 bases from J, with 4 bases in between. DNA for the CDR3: TGTGCCAGCAGTTTCGGGGATACGCAGTATTTT. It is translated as CASSFGDTQYF.